These 18 T cell receptor beta chains came from one sample sequenced in a study of response to subunit inactivated influenza vaccine. TCRdb re-called the RT-PCR reads with MiXCR, one entry per CDR3 protein. The sample shows fewer than 550,000 distinct CDR3 sequences, roughly 23% of them seen only once. The sample in question was CD4+ T cells sorted from PBMCs, obtained 5 days after vaccination. The receptors shown here come from a man in his forties or fifties who received an inactivated influenza vaccine.

This clonotype was counted between two and nine times. The genes are TRBV20-1 and TRBJ2-2; D remains ambiguous. CDR1 and CDR2 (germline): DFQATT, SNEGSKA (reference sequence). Trimming took off 1 base at V and 4 bases at J, with 13 bases between the two ends. The CDR3 has 15 amino acids. CDR3 region: CSARVYTYSTGELFF. CDR3 in DNA: TGCAGTGCTAGAGTCTATACTTACTCCACCGGGGAGCTGTTTTTT.

This clonotype was counted a few times. The CDR3 region is CSAPRRQGNTEAFF. The CDR3 region has the DNA TGCAGTGCCCCCCGTCGTCAGGGGAACACTGAAGCTTTCTTT. V gene TRBV20-1 combines with J gene TRBJ1-1; TRBD1 is a possible D gene (5 bases). The CDR3 extends over 14 amino acids. Germline CDR1 is DFQATT and CDR2 is SNEGSKA (reference sequence). V shed 6 bases and J shed 1 base, with 15 bases lying between them.

This rearrangement joins TRBV29-1 to TRBJ1-5; 10 positions agree with TRBD1. The CDR3 sequence is 14 residues long. The germline V gene encodes CDR1 SQVTM and CDR2 ANQGSEA. V gave up 4 bases and J gave up 5 bases; unmatched junction bases: 5. The CDR3 is CSVGTGTGDQPQHF. The CDR3 bases are TGCAGCGTTGGAACCGGGACAGGGGATCAGCCCCAGCATTTT.

The chain has TRBV12-3 or TRBV12-4 and TRBJ2-2, with D perhaps TRBD1 or TRBD2 (5 bases each). CDR3 length: 12 residues. Trimming removed 8 bases from V and 14 bases from J, with 18 bases in between. The CDR3: CASAQRSGNLFF. In DNA, the CDR3 is TGTGCCAGCGCTCAGCGGTCAGGGAACCTGTTTTTT.

J is TRBJ1-1 and V is TRBV11-2; 7 nucleotides agree with TRBD1. CDR1 and CDR2 from the germline V gene are SGHAT and FQNNGV. The CDR3 has 15 amino acids. The V gene end was trimmed by 4 bases and the J gene end by 1 base; junction bases not matched to a gene: 6. Here the CDR3 DNA reads TGTGCCAGCAGCTCGTACAGGGGACCGAACACTGAAGCTTTCTTT. This translates into CASSSYRGPNTEAFF.

There are a few counts of this clonotype. The rearrangement links TRBV20-1 to TRBJ2-5; maybe TRBD2 (5 bases). The germline V gene has CDR1 DFQATT and CDR2 SNEGSKA (reference sequence). The CDR3 length is 14 residues. Trimming shortened V by 3 bases and J by 5 bases, and 16 bases separated the two germline ends. The CDR3 coding sequence is TGCAGTGCTAGTAGGCGCACCCGAGGGGAGACCCAGTACTTC. It encodes CSASRRTRGETQYF.

The chain combines TRBV5-6 with TRBJ2-1, with a weak D call TRBD2 (6 bases). CDR1 is SGHDT and CDR2 is YYEEEE in the germline V gene. V was clipped by 4 bases and J by 13 bases, with 15 bases between them. The CDR3 has 12 amino acids. DNA for the CDR3: TGTGCCAGCAGCAGGGACTCGCGGCAACAGTTCTTC. Translating it yields CASSRDSRQQFF.

In this sample, this clonotype turned up a few times. The chain is built from TRBV5-1 and TRBJ2-7, with a possible D match to TRBD2 (6 bases). The CDR3 is 15 amino acids. Germline V lookup: CDR1 SGHRS, CDR2 YFSETQ. Trimming left V 7 bases short and J 1 base short, with 18 bases between. DNA for the CDR3: TGCGCCAGCTCGGGCTGGGCCGGGGGTTCCTACGAGCAGTACTTC. It translates to CASSGWAGGSYEQYF.

This clonotype was counted between two and nine times. The V call is TRBV29-1, the J call TRBJ2-7; TRBD1 matches at 11 bases. The CDR3 loop spans 17 amino acids. In germline, CDR1 is SQVTM, CDR2 ANQGSEA. V was clipped by 3 bases and J by 5 bases; unmatched bases: 15. The CDR3 region is CSVDWTGGTVGLDEQYF. CDR3 DNA sequence: TGCAGCGTTGATTGGACAGGGGGCACGGTCGGTCTGGACGAGCAGTACTTC.

The rearrangement uses TRBV12-3 or TRBV12-4 and TRBJ2-5; 10 bases line up with TRBD2. The CDR3 loop spans 13 amino acids. Unmatched junction bases numbered 3, after V lost 7 bases and J lost 4 bases. CDR3 in DNA: TGTGCCAGCACCCGACTAGCGGGAGAGACCCAGTACTTC. Residues: CASTRLAGETQYF.

This sequence joins TRBV5-5 and TRBJ2-5; D perhaps matches TRBD1 (5 bases). Germline-derived CDR1 and CDR2 are SGHKS and YYEKEE (reference sequence). Trimming stripped 0 bases from V and 4 bases from J, with 13 bases between. The CDR3 covers 15 residues. CDR3 nucleotide sequence: TGTGCCAGCAGCTTGGACAGGATGGAGCGAGAGACCCAGTACTTC. The encoded protein is CASSLDRMERETQYF.

This clonotype was found a few times. The rearrangement uses TRBV7-9 and TRBJ2-2; TRBD2 matches 11 bases. The CDR3 spans 17 residues. Germline CDR1 SEHNR, CDR2 FQNEAQ (reference sequence). Trimming removed 5 bases from V and 0 bases from J; junction bases left unmatched: 5. The CDR3 loop reads CASSRTSGFANTGELFF. CDR3 sequence (DNA): TGTGCCAGCAGCAGGACTAGCGGGTTCGCGAACACCGGGGAGCTGTTTTTT.

The rearrangement uses TRBV4-3 and TRBJ2-3; D ambiguous. The germline V gene has CDR1 LGHNA and CDR2 YSLEER. V lost 0 bases to trimming and J lost 6 bases, with 19 bases between them. This CDR3 region has 17 residues. DNA for the CDR3: TGCGCCAGCAGCCAAGATTCAAGGCCCGTGGAGTCGGATACGCAGTATTTT. This encodes CASSQDSRPVESDTQYF.

The sample holds a few counts of this clonotype. The V and J genes are TRBV2 and TRBJ2-7; 7 bases fit TRBD1. CDR1 and CDR2 from the germline V gene are SNHLY and FYNNEI. With 8 bases clipped from V and 2 bases from J, the junction kept 9 bases outside the gene matches. This CDR3 contains 14 residues. The CDR3 DNA reads TGTGCCAGCCATCGACAGGGCCAAACCTACGAGCAGTACTTC. Amino acids: CASHRQGQTYEQYF.

This clonotype was seen at least ten times. The chain employs TRBV11-2 and TRBJ2-7; D may correspond to TRBD1 or TRBD2 (5 bases each). This CDR3 has 13 residues. The V and J ends lost 5 bases and 3 bases respectively, with 11 bases between them. Germline lookup yields CDR1 SGHAT and CDR2 FQNNGV. The CDR3 loop reads CASSTGTLYEQYF. The CDR3 DNA reads as TGTGCCAGCAGCACCGGGACGCTCTACGAGCAGTACTTC.

This clonotype turned up a few times. The chain uses TRBV5-1 and TRBJ2-1, with D unresolved. The germline V gene has CDR1 SGHRS and CDR2 YFSETQ. The ends were cut back, 2 bases at V and 3 bases at J, with 12 bases in the middle. This CDR3 region has 15 residues. Written as DNA, the CDR3 is TGCGCCAGCAGCTTCACGGGCGACTTCTACAATGAGCAGTTCTTC. Translation: CASSFTGDFYNEQFF.

The rearrangement links TRBV7-9 to TRBJ2-4; D remains unclear. Germline CDR1 and CDR2: SEHNR and FQNEAQ (reference sequence). CDR3 length equals 16 residues. V lost 1 base and J lost 5, with 15 bases in between. This CDR3 is CASSLGFSAGQNIQYF. CDR3 DNA: TGTGCCAGCAGCTTAGGGTTCAGCGCAGGACAAAACATTCAGTACTTC. Combining the CDR3 with reference TRBV7-9 and TRBJ2-4 gives the whole variable domain DTGVSQNPRHKITKRGQNVTFRCDPISEHNRLYWYRQTLGQGPEFLTYFQNEAQLEKSRLLSDRFSAERPKGSFSTLEIQRTEQGDSAMYLCASSLGFSAGQNIQYFGAGTRLSVL.

The V and J genes are TRBV2 and TRBJ1-3; D might be TRBD1 (5 bases). Germline V lookup: CDR1 SNHLY, CDR2 FYNNEI. This CDR3 has 14 residues. Trimming took 4 bases from V and 3 from J, leaving 10 bases between them. The CDR3 loop is CASSGQTVGNTIYF. The CDR3 bases are TGTGCCAGCAGTGGACAGACAGTTGGAAACACCATATATTTT.